This T cell receptor beta chain was obtained from a study of blood T cell repertoires in COVID-19. The wider study: T cells, B-cell-depleted T cells, or PBMCs supplied cDNA or gDNA.

Trimming cost V 5 bases and J 3 bases; bases outside gene matches: 4. This CDR3 spans 16 amino acids. CDR1 KGHDR and CDR2 SFDVKD come from the germline V gene. In the original processing: For nucleated cells, counts were estimated from reference gene primer amplification. Assay: immunoSEQ multiplex PCR; the TCRdb copy retains only in-frame clones and omits some. The V and J calls and the clone size are those of that table, but D and trimming were determined from the DNA. The table lists 250,000 to 350,000 clones, roughly 91% of them singletons. The chain employs TRBV24-1 and TRBJ2-2; 11 nucleotides match TRBD1. Sequenced input: PBMCs or T cells enriched from blood (not recorded which). The TCR sequence derives from a woman aged 45-60 years who had been exposed to COVID-19. In nucleotides, the CDR3 is TGTGCCACCAGTGCCCCGGGACAGGGGGACACCGGGGAGCTGTTTTTT. Amino acids: CATSAPGQGDTGELFF.